This TCR beta chain was sequenced in a study of siplizumab effects on memory and regulatory T cells. Study results and limitations: No functional test confirmed suppression by proliferating siplizumab-culture Tregs.

As concerns this clone: Antigen unknown.

Profiling relied on immunoSEQ multiplex PCR, and the TCRdb table lists in-frame clones only, not all of them. This sample yields around 87,000 clones, of which 75% to 90% are seen a single time; around 14% belongs to the top ten. Germline assignment: CDR1 MGHRA and CDR2 YSYEKL. This CDR3 is 12 amino acids long. The V gene lost 3 bases and the J gene lost 6 bases, with 8 bases spanning the gap. Sequencing was carried out using CD4+ T cells sorted from blood. This receptor was taken from a human donor in good health. The J gene is TRBJ1-1, the V gene TRBV4-1, with D tentatively TRBD1 (5 bases). The CDR3 coding sequence is TGCGCCAGCAGCCACGGGGCCTCTGAAGCTTTCTTT. Its translation is CASSHGASEAFF.